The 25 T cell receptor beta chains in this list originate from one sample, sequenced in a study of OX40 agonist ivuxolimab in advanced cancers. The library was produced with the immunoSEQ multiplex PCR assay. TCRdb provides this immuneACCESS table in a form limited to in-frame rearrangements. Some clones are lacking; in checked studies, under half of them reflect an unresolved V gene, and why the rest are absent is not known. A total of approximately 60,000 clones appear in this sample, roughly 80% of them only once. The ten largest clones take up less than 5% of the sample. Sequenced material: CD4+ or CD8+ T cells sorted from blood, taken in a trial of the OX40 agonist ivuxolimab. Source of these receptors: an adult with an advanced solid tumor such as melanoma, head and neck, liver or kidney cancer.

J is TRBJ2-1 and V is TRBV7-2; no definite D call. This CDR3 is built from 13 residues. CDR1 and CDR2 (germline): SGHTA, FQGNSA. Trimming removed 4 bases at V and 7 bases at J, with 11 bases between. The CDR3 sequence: CASSYYLGNEQFF. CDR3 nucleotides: TGTGCCAGCAGCTATTACTTGGGTAATGAGCAGTTCTTC.

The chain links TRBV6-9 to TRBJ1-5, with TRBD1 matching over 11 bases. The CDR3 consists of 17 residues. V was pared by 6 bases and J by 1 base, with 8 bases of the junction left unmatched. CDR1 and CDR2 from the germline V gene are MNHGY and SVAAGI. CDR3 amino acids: CASSGQGAVRSNQPQHF. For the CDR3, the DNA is TGTGCCAGCAGCGGACAGGGGGCCGTAAGAAGCAATCAGCCCCAGCATTTT.

The CDR3 is CASSLTGGSYNEQFF. In nucleotides, the CDR3 is TGCGCCAGCAGCTTGACGGGGGGCTCCTACAATGAGCAGTTCTTC. This sequence joins TRBV5-1 and TRBJ2-1; TRBD2 matches at 7 bases. The CDR3 runs to 15 residues. Germline V gene sequence: CDR1 SGHRS, CDR2 YFSETQ. V dropped 1 base and J dropped 0; count of bases not matched to a gene: 1.

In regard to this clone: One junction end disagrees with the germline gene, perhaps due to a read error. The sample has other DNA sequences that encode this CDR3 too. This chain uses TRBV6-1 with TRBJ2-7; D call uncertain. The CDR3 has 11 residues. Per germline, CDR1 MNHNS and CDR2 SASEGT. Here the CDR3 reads CAHGVGHEQYF. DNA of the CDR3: TGTGCCCACGGAGTGGGCCACGAGCAATACTTC.

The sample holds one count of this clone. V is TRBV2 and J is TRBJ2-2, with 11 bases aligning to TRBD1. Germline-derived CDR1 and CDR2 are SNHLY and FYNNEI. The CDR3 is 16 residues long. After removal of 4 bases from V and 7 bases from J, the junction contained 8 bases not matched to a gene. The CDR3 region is CASSARTGGAGGELFF. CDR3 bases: TGTGCCAGCAGTGCCAGGACAGGGGGCGCCGGCGGGGAGCTGTTTTTT. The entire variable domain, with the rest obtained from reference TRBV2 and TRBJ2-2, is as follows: EPEVTQTPSHQVTQMGQEVILRCVPISNHLYFYWYRQILGQKVEFLVSFYNNEISEKSEIFDDQFSVERPDGSNFTLKIRSTKLEDSAMYFCASSARTGGAGGELFFGEGSRLTVL.

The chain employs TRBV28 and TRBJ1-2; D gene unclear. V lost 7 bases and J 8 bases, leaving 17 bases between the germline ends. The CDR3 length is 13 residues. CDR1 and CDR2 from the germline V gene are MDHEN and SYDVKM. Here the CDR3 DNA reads TGTGCCAGCAACCCTCCGGACTTAGAGGGCTACACCTTC. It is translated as CASNPPDLEGYTF.

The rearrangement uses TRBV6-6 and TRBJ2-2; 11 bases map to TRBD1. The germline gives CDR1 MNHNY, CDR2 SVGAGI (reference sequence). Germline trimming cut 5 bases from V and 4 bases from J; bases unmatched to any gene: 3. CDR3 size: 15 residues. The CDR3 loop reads CASSRGQGVTGELFF. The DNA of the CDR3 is TGTGCCAGCAGTAGGGGACAGGGGGTCACCGGGGAGCTGTTTTTT.

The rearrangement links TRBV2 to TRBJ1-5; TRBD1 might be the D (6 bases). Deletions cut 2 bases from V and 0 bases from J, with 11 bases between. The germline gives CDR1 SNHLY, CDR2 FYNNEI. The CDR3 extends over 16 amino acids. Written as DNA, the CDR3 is TGTGCCAGCAGTGAATTGGGGGGACATAGCAATCAGCCCCAGCATTTT. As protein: CASSELGGHSNQPQHF.

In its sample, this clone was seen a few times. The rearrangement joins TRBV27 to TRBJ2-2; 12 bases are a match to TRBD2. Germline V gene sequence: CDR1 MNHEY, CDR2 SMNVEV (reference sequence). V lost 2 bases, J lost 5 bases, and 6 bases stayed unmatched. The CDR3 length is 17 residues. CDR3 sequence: CASSLNGLAGRTGELFF. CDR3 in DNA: TGTGCCAGCAGTTTAAATGGACTAGCGGGACGGACCGGGGAGCTGTTTTTT.

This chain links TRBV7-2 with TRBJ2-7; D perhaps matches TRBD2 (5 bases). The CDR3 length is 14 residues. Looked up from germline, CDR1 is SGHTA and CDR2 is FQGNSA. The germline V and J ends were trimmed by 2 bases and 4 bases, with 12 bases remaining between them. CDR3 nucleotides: TGTGCCAGCAGCTTAAGTAGGACTGTTTACGAGCAGTACTTC. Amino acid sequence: CASSLSRTVYEQYF.

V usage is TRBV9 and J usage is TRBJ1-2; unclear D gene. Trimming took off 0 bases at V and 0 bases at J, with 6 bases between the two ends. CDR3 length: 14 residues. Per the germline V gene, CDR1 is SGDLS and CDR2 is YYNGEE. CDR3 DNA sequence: TGTGCCAGCAGCGTAGGCAGCTCTAACTATGGCTACACCTTC. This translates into CASSVGSSNYGYTF.

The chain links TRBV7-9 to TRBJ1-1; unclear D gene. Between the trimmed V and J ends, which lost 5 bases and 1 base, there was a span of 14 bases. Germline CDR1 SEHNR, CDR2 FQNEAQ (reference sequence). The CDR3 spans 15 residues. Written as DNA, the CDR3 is TGTGCCAGCAGCCCGCGAGAGGTAGGGAACACTGAAGCTTTCTTT. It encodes CASSPREVGNTEAFF.

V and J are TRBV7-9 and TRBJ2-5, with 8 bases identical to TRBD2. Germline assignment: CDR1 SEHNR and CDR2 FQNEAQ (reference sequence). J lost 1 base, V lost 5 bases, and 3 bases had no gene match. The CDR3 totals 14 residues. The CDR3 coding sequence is TGTGCCAGCAGCCCGGGGGGGGGCCAAGAGACCCAGTACTTC. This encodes CASSPGGGQETQYF.

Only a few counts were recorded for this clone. CDR3 nucleotides: TGTGCCAGCAGCTTGGGAGGGGTTCCTGAAGCTTTCTTT. Protein: CASSLGGVPEAFF. V and J are TRBV5-6 and TRBJ1-1; a possible D gene is TRBD1 (5 bases). V lost 0 bases to trimming and J lost 6 bases, with 9 bases between them. The CDR3 is 13 amino acids. Germline-derived CDR1 and CDR2 are SGHDT and YYEEEE. Complete variable domain (other parts from reference TRBV5-6 and TRBJ1-1): DAGVTQSPTHLIKTRGQQVTLRCSPKSGHDTVSWYQQALGQGPQFIFQYYEEEERQRGNFPDRFSGHQFPNYSSELNVNALLLGDSALYLCASSLGGVPEAFFGQGTRLTVV.

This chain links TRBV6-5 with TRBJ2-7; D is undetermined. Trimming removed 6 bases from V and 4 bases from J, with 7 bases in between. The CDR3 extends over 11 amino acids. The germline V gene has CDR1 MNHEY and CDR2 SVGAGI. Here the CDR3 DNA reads TGTGCCAGCAGCTCAATGTACGAGCAGTACTTC. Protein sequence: CASSSMYEQYF.

As DNA, the CDR3 is TGTGCCAGCACCCTACTAGCGGGAGATAGCGAGCAGTACTTC. Translation: CASTLLAGDSEQYF. This chain links TRBV6-5 with TRBJ2-5, with 11 nucleotides matching TRBD2. The end of the DNA is better explained by TRBJ2-7, so the J call may be wrong. This CDR3 contains 14 residues. Germline CDR1 and CDR2: MNHEY and SVGAGI.

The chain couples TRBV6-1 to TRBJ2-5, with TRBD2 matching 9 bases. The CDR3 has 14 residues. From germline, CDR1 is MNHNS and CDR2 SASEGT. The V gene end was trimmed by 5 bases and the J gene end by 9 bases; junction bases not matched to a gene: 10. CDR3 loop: CASSPDRRGGAQYF. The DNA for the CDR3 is TGTGCCAGCAGTCCAGACAGGCGGGGGGGGGCCCAGTACTTC.

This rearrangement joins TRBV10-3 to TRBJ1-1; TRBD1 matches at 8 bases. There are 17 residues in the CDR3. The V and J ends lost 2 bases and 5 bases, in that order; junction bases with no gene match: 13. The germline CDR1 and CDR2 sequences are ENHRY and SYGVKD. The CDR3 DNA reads TGTGCCATCAGTGAGACAGGACCTTGGACAGGGAGGACTGAAGCTTTCTTT. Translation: CAISETGPWTGRTEAFF.

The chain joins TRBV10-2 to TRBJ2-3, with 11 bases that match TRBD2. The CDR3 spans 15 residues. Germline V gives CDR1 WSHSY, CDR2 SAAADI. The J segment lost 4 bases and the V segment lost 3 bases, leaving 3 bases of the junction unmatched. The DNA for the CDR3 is TGCGCCAGCAGTGATGGTAGCGGGGGGGCAGATACGCAGTATTTT. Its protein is CASSDGSGGADTQYF.

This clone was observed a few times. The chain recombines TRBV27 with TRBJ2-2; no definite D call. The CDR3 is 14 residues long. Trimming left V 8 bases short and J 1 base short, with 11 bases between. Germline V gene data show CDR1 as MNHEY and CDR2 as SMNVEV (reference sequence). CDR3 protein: CASRWTENTGELFF. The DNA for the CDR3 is TGTGCCAGCCGTTGGACGGAGAACACCGGGGAGCTGTTTTTT.

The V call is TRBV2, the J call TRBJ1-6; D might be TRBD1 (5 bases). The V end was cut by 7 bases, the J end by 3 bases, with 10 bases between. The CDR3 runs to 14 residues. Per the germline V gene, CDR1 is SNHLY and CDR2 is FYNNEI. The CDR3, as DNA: TGTGCCAGCAATCAGGGAAACTATAATTCACCCCTCCACTTT. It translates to CASNQGNYNSPLHF. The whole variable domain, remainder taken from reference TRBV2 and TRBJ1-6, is EPEVTQTPSHQVTQMGQEVILRCVPISNHLYFYWYRQILGQKVEFLVSFYNNEISEKSEIFDDQFSVERPDGSNFTLKIRSTKLEDSAMYFCASNQGNYNSPLHFGNGTRLTVT.

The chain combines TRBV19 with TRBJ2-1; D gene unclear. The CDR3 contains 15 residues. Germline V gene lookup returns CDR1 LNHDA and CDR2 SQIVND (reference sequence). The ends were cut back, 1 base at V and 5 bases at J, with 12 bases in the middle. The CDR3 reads CASSIAPGNNNEQFF. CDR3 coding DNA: TGTGCCAGTAGTATAGCGCCGGGCAATAACAATGAGCAGTTCTTC. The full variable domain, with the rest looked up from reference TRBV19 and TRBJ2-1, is DGGITQSPKYLFRKEGQNVTLSCEQNLNHDAMYWYRQDPGQGLRLIYYSQIVNDFQKGDIAEGYSVSREKKESFPLTVTSAQKNPTAFYLCASSIAPGNNNEQFFGPGTRLTVL.

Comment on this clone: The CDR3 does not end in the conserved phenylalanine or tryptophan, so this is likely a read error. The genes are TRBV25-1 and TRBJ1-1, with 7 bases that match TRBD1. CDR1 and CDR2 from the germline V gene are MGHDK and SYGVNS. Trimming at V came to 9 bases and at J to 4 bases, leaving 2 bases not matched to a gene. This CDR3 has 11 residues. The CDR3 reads CASGTVTEAFS. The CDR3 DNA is TGTGCCAGTGGGACAGTCACTGAAGCTTTCTCT.

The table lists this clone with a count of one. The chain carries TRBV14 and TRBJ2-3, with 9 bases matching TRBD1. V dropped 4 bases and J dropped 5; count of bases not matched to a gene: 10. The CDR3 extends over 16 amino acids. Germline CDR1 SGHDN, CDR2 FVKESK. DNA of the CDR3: TGTGCCAGCAGCCGAGACATGGGGACAGGGTTAGATACGCAGTATTTT. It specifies CASSRDMGTGLDTQYF.

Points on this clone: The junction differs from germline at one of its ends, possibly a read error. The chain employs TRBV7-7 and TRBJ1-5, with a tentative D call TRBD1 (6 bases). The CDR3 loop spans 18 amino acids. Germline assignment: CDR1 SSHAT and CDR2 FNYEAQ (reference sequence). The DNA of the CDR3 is TGTGCTAGCAGCTTATCGGGGCCCAACAGGGAGTATCATTTACCCCAGCATTTT. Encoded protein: CASSLSGPNREYHLPQHF.